These 32 T cell receptor beta chains were all obtained from the same sample, sequenced in a study of regulatory and conventional T cells in RAG deficiency. Conventional CD4+ T cells were sorted from blood as CD25-low CD127-high cells. TCRdb keeps only in-frame clones here, not all; method: immunoSEQ multiplex PCR. The table records 30,000 to 35,000 clones, roughly 76% of them present only once. A further study also used this sample, focusing on regulatory T cells. That work adds: Primers: 52 TRBV forward and 13 TRBJ reverse.

Sequenced material: CD4+ effector T cells sorted from blood. The receptors come from a human donor in good health.

J is TRBJ2-5 and V is TRBV19; either TRBD1 or TRBD2 may supply D (6 bases each). V dropped 7 bases and J dropped 5 bases, with 11 bases sitting between them. The CDR3 extends over 12 amino acids. Germline lookup yields CDR1 LNHDA and CDR2 SQIVND (reference sequence). The CDR3 bases are TGTGCCAGTAAGGGGGGTAAGGAGACCCAGTACTTC. Its protein is CASKGGKETQYF.

The chain recombines TRBV30 with TRBJ2-7; TRBD2 agrees at 9 bases. CDR1 GTSNPN and CDR2 SVGIG come from the germline V gene (reference sequence). This CDR3 has 16 amino acids. After removal of 4 bases from V and 1 base from J, the junction contained 11 bases not matched to a gene. DNA for the CDR3: TGTGCCTGGAATATCAGGAGCGGGGGGCCATCCTACGAGCAGTACTTC. Translated, it gives CAWNIRSGGPSYEQYF.

This clone was seen more than once but under ten times. J is TRBJ2-7 and V is TRBV27; the D gene is possibly TRBD2 (5 bases). Germline assignment: CDR1 MNHEY and CDR2 SMNVEV (reference sequence). The CDR3 consists of 15 residues. Trimming took 5 bases from V and 2 from J, leaving 16 bases between them. This CDR3 is CASSHTGLGPYEQYF. The CDR3 DNA is TGTGCCAGCAGTCATACTGGACTGGGCCCCTACGAGCAGTACTTC.

A single count supports this clone. V gene TRBV6-5 combines with J gene TRBJ1-1; D not resolved. The V gene's germline CDR1 is MNHEY and CDR2 SVGAGI. CDR3 length equals 13 residues. The V and J ends lost 8 bases and 2 bases respectively, with 12 bases between them. The CDR3 spells CASQRRGNTEAFF. Here the CDR3 DNA reads TGTGCCAGCCAAAGGCGGGGTAACACTGAAGCTTTCTTT.

This clone was detected only a few times. This chain connects TRBV5-6 to TRBJ1-6; D call uncertain. Germline-derived CDR1 and CDR2 are SGHDT and YYEEEE. This CDR3 is 15 amino acids long. Trimming shortened V by 0 bases and J by 8 bases, and 12 bases separated the two germline ends. The CDR3 DNA sequence: TGTGCCAGCAGCTTGGGCCCCCAGAGGGATTCACCCCTCCACTTT. This encodes CASSLGPQRDSPLHF.

The chain is built from TRBV6-6 and TRBJ1-6; D gene unclear. This CDR3 is 13 amino acids long. V was clipped by 3 bases and J by 9 bases, with 9 bases between them. Germline CDR1 MNHNY, CDR2 SVGAGI (reference sequence). CDR3 residues: CASSYAGRSPLHF. DNA of the CDR3: TGTGCCAGCAGTTATGCCGGCCGTTCACCCCTCCACTTT.

This chain joins TRBV11-2 and TRBJ2-3, with D perhaps TRBD1 (5 bases). V shed 4 bases and J shed 0 bases, with 14 bases lying between them. The V gene's germline CDR1 is SGHAT and CDR2 FQNNGV. The CDR3 covers 16 residues. The CDR3 DNA follows: TGTGCCAGCAGCTCAGGACGGACACCTAGCACAGATACGCAGTATTTT. This translates into CASSSGRTPSTDTQYF.

In this sample, this clone turned up a few times. V usage is TRBV5-1 and J usage is TRBJ1-4, with D possibly TRBD1 on 6 matching bases. The V end was cut by 4 bases, the J end by 6 bases, with 19 bases between. CDR3 length: 16 residues. Germline CDR1 is SGHRS and CDR2 is YFSETQ. CDR3 amino acids: CASSPGVDSRDEKLFF. The CDR3 bases are TGCGCCAGCAGCCCGGGAGTGGACAGCAGGGATGAAAAACTGTTTTTT. The full variable domain, completed using reference TRBV5-1 and TRBJ1-4, is KAGVTQTPRYLIKTRGQQVTLSCSPISGHRSVSWYQQTPGQGLQFLFEYFSETQRNKGNFPGRFSGRQFSNSRSEMNVSTLELGDSALYLCASSPGVDSRDEKLFFGSGTQLSVL.

V gene TRBV7-8 combines with J gene TRBJ2-2; D is possibly TRBD2 (7 bases). V was pared by 6 bases and J by 0 bases, with 11 bases between. The length of the CDR3 is 15 residues. Germline V lookup: CDR1 SGHVS, CDR2 FQNEAQ. Written as DNA, the CDR3 is TGTGCCAGCAGAGCGGGACATTCGAACACCGGGGAGCTGTTTTTT. It yields the protein CASRAGHSNTGELFF.

The V call is TRBV11-3, the J call TRBJ2-5; D could derive from TRBD1 or TRBD2 (5 bases each). The germline V gene encodes CDR1 SGHNT and CDR2 YENEEA. Trimming stripped 3 bases from V and 4 bases from J, with 12 bases between. The CDR3 spans 14 residues. CDR3 bases: TGTGCCAGCAGCTTGGGACCGGCCCGAGAGACCCAGTACTTC. It codes for CASSLGPARETQYF.

The chain couples TRBV4-1 to TRBJ1-5, with D perhaps matching TRBD1 (5 bases). Trimming removed 2 bases at V and 7 bases at J, with 9 bases between. From germline, CDR1 is MGHRA and CDR2 YSYEKL. The CDR3 length is 13 residues. As DNA, the CDR3 is TGCGCCAGCAGCCAACAGGGTGACCAGCCCCAGCATTTT. Translation gives CASSQQGDQPQHF.

This clone was seen only a few times. V usage is TRBV4-2 and J usage is TRBJ1-3; D perhaps matches TRBD1 (5 bases). The germline V and J ends were trimmed by 3 bases and 2 bases, with 14 bases remaining between them. Per the germline V gene, CDR1 is LGHNA and CDR2 is YNFKEQ. The CDR3 totals 16 residues. CDR3 loop: CASSQVSDSAGNTIYF. The CDR3 DNA sequence: TGTGCCAGCAGCCAGGTATCCGACAGCGCTGGAAACACCATATATTTT.

The chain carries TRBV6-5 and TRBJ1-6; 9 bases map to TRBD1. V was pared by 6 bases and J by 17 bases, with 17 bases of the junction left unmatched. CDR3 length: 15 amino acids. The germline V gene has CDR1 MNHEY and CDR2 SVGAGI. The DNA for the CDR3 is TGTGCCAGCAGCCCGGGACAGGGCGTTGGATATTCCTTCCACTTT. It translates to CASSPGQGVGYSFHF.

The chain is built from TRBV18 and TRBJ1-1; no clear D gene. The V gene lost 1 base and the J gene lost 4 bases, with 10 bases spanning the gap. In germline, CDR1 is KGHSH, CDR2 LQKENI. The CDR3 spans 14 residues. CDR3 protein: CASSPQQSGTEAFF. The DNA of the CDR3 is TGTGCCAGCTCACCACAACAAAGCGGCACTGAAGCTTTCTTT.

V usage is TRBV9 and J usage is TRBJ2-3; 9 bases line up with TRBD1. The CDR3 is 16 amino acids. With V trimmed by 5 bases and J by 2 bases, 9 bases remained unmatched. In germline, CDR1 is SGDLS, CDR2 YYNGEE. CDR3 DNA: TGTGCCAGCAGTAGGGGACAGGGAACTCTCACAGATACGCAGTATTTT. This sequence encodes CASSRGQGTLTDTQYF.

This clone was found a few times. This rearrangement joins TRBV7-3 to TRBJ1-6, with 7 nucleotides matching TRBD1. CDR1 SGHTA and CDR2 FQGTGA come from the germline V gene. V was pared by 6 bases and J by 8 bases, with 7 bases of the junction left unmatched. This CDR3 contains 14 residues. The CDR3 coding sequence is TGTGCCAGCAGTTTACAGGGGAGTCATTCACCCCTCCACTTT. This sequence encodes CASSLQGSHSPLHF. Full variable domain (missing parts from reference TRBV7-3 and TRBJ1-6): GAGVSQTPSNKVTEKGKYVELRCDPISGHTALYWYRQSLGQGPEFLIYFQGTGAADDSGLPNDRFFAVRPEGSVSTLKIQRTERGDSAVYLCASSLQGSHSPLHFGNGTRLTVT.

The chain employs TRBV18 and TRBJ1-5; D is undetermined. Per germline, CDR1 KGHSH and CDR2 LQKENI. Trimming shortened V by 3 bases and J by 3 bases, and 9 bases separated the two germline ends. The CDR3 totals 14 residues. The CDR3 reads CASSPSGINQPQHF. The DNA for the CDR3 is TGTGCCAGCTCACCGTCCGGAATCAATCAGCCCCAGCATTTT.

The V and J genes are TRBV25-1 and TRBJ1-1; 8 bases fit TRBD1. CDR3 length: 17 residues. V lost 5 bases, J lost 0 bases, and 11 bases stayed unmatched. Germline V gene data show CDR1 as MGHDK and CDR2 as SYGVNS. CDR3 sequence: CASSPTDRDLMNTEAFF. The CDR3 DNA sequence: TGTGCCAGCAGTCCGACGGACAGGGATCTGATGAACACTGAAGCTTTCTTT.

V and J are TRBV5-1 and TRBJ1-4, with D hard to call. Germline CDR1 reads SGHRS; CDR2 reads YFSETQ. The CDR3 spans 16 residues. Trimming shortened V by 0 bases and J by 3 bases, and 12 bases separated the two germline ends. CDR3 sequence (DNA): TGCGCCAGCAGCTTGGTTGGGTCGGGCTCTAATGAAAAACTGTTTTTT. Its translation is CASSLVGSGSNEKLFF.

The chain combines TRBV5-6 with TRBJ2-1; D remains unclear. Germline V gene data show CDR1 as SGHDT and CDR2 as YYEEEE. Deletions cut 3 bases from V and 7 bases from J, with 17 bases between. CDR3 length equals 15 residues. CDR3 in amino acids: CASSSITVPANEQFF. CDR3 DNA sequence: TGTGCCAGCAGCTCGATTACGGTGCCAGCAAATGAGCAGTTCTTC.

A few counts support this clone. V is TRBV5-1 and J is TRBJ1-2; the match to TRBD1 covers 9 bases. CDR1 is SGHRS, CDR2 YFSETQ, per germline. The CDR3 has 13 residues. The J segment lost 7 bases and the V segment lost 5 bases, leaving 6 bases of the junction unmatched. CDR3 sequence (DNA): TGCGCCAGCAGTCCGGGACAGGGATTTGGCTACACCTTC. This gives the protein CASSPGQGFGYTF.

This chain uses TRBV28 with TRBJ1-2, with D maybe TRBD1 (5 bases). V lost 4 bases to trimming and J lost 4 bases, with 16 bases between them. Looked up from germline, CDR1 is MDHEN and CDR2 is SYDVKM. The CDR3 covers 15 residues. The CDR3 protein is CASSSVGRRTYGYTF. The CDR3 DNA sequence: TGTGCCAGCAGTTCCGTGGGACGGCGGACCTATGGCTACACCTTC.

The gene calls are TRBV28 and TRBJ1-2; TRBD1 is a possible D gene (6 bases). V lost 10 bases and J 3 bases, leaving 18 bases between the germline ends. This CDR3 comprises 14 residues. In germline, CDR1 is MDHEN, CDR2 SYDVKM. The CDR3, as DNA: TGTGCCACCAGAAATGGACAGAGCCACTATGGCTACACCTTC. Its protein product is CATRNGQSHYGYTF.

The chain joins TRBV5-8 to TRBJ2-2, with 9 bases aligning to TRBD2. Germline CDR1 reads SGHTS; CDR2 reads YDEGEE. The trim removed 4 bases at V and 4 bases at J, leaving 8 bases unmatched. This CDR3 spans 16 amino acids. The CDR3 DNA reads as TGTGCCAGCAGCCCGGGGACTAGCTCTGTCACCGGGGAGCTGTTTTTT. Translated, it gives CASSPGTSSVTGELFF.

This clone has only a few counts. This chain connects TRBV19 to TRBJ1-6, with 7 positions matching TRBD1. Trimming removed 5 bases from V and 7 bases from J; junction bases left unmatched: 11. Germline lookup yields CDR1 LNHDA and CDR2 SQIVND (reference sequence). The CDR3 consists of 16 residues. The CDR3 bases are TGTGCCAGTAGTCTCCTCCGACAGGGTACGAATTCACCCCTCCACTTT. Its translation is CASSLLRQGTNSPLHF.

Concerning this clone: The junction shows a germline mismatch at one end, possibly a read error. This rearrangement joins TRBV7-7 to TRBJ2-5, with 11 bases that match TRBD1. The CDR3 has 19 amino acids. In germline, CDR1 is SSHAT, CDR2 FNYEAQ (reference sequence). This CDR3 is CASSASGQGAQLLTETQYF. In DNA form, the CDR3 reads TGTGCTAGCAGCGCCTCCGGACAGGGGGCGCAGCTACTTACAGAGACCCAGTACTTC.

The V gene is TRBV9, the J gene TRBJ2-7; 7 nucleotides line up with TRBD1. The CDR3 loop spans 15 amino acids. The V and J ends lost 5 bases and 6 bases, in that order; junction bases with no gene match: 14. CDR1 is SGDLS, CDR2 YYNGEE, per germline. CDR3 DNA sequence: TGTGCCAGCAGAATGATCGCCGACAGGGCACTCGAGCAGTACTTC. Translation: CASRMIADRALEQYF.

The chain couples TRBV27 to TRBJ1-5; D might be TRBD1 (6 bases). This CDR3 contains 19 residues. Between the trimmed V and J ends, which lost 5 bases and 2 bases, there was a span of 25 bases. CDR1 MNHEY and CDR2 SMNVEV come from the germline V gene (reference sequence). This chain's CDR3 is CASSPGLGGNRVGNQPQHF. CDR3 DNA: TGTGCCAGCAGTCCCGGATTAGGGGGGAACAGGGTAGGCAATCAGCCCCAGCATTTT.

The rearrangement uses TRBV9 and TRBJ1-1; D might be TRBD1 (5 bases). V was shortened by 0 bases and J by 4 bases, with 13 bases between the two germline ends. CDR3 length: 15 amino acids. Looked up from germline, CDR1 is SGDLS and CDR2 is YYNGEE. The CDR3 DNA reads as TGTGCCAGCAGCGTAGGGGCAGGGCAAGTCACTGAAGCTTTCTTT. Translating it yields CASSVGAGQVTEAFF.

The J gene is TRBJ1-1, the V gene TRBV19; D is perhaps TRBD1 (6 bases). Trimming shortened V by 7 bases and J by 8 bases, and 20 bases separated the two germline ends. Germline V gives CDR1 LNHDA, CDR2 SQIVND (reference sequence). The length of the CDR3 is 14 residues. The CDR3 nucleotides are TGTGCCAGTACCCTAGGGGGGTCTGTGCCGGAAGCTTTCTTT. Encoded protein: CASTLGGSVPEAFF.

This chain joins TRBV9 and TRBJ2-3, with TRBD2 identical over 11 bases. CDR3 size: 16 residues. Germline V gives CDR1 SGDLS, CDR2 YYNGEE. V trimming: 0 bases; J trimming: 2 bases; junction bases outside the gene matches: 2. CDR3 in amino acids: CASSVGTSGYTDTQYF. DNA for the CDR3: TGTGCCAGCAGCGTAGGGACTAGCGGGTACACAGATACGCAGTATTTT. The complete variable domain, with remaining parts taken from reference TRBV9 and TRBJ2-3, reads DSGVTQTPKHLITATGQRVTLRCSPRSGDLSVYWYQQSLDQGLQFLIQYYNGEERAKGNILERFSAQQFPDLHSELNLSSLELGDSALYFCASSVGTSGYTDTQYFGPGTRLTVL.

The chain employs TRBV7-3 and TRBJ2-1; D may match TRBD1 or TRBD2 (6 bases each). This CDR3 has 15 amino acids. CDR1 and CDR2 from the germline V gene are SGHTA and FQGTGA. V was clipped by 1 base and J by 5 bases, with 12 bases between them. The DNA of the CDR3 is TGTGCCAGCAGCTTAATGGGGGGCGCCAACAATGAGCAGTTCTTC. This encodes CASSLMGGANNEQFF.